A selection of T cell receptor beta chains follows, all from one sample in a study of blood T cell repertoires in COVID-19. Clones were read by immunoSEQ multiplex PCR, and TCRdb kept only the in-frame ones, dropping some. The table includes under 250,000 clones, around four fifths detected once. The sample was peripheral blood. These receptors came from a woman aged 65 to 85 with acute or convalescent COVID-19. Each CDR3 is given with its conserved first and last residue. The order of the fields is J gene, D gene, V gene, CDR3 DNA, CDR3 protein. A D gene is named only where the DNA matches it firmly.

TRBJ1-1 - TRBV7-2 TGTGCCAGCAGCTTTTCGACAGGAAACACTGAAGCTTTCTTT CASSFSTGNTEAFF
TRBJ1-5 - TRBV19 TGTGCCAGTAGTATAACACGGGGGTCGAGCAATCAGCCCCAGCATTTT CASSITRGSSNQPQHF
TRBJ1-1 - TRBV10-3 TGTGCCACCGCTACTGGGAACACTGAAGCTTTCTTT CATATGNTEAFF
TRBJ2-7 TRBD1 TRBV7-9 TGTGCCAGCAGCTTAGATGGGACAGGGGGGGACGAGCAGTACTTC CASSLDGTGGDEQYF
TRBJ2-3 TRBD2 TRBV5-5 TGTGCCAGCAGCCGGGGGGGAACAGATACGCAGTATTTT CASSRGGTDTQYF
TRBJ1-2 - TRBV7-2 TGTGCCAGCAGCTTAGCGGAGGACTATGGCTACACCTTC CASSLAEDYGYTF
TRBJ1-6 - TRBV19 TGTGCCAGTAGCGACAGCTCCTATAATTCACCCCTCCACTTT CASSDSSYNSPLHF
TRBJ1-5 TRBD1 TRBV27 TGTGCCAGCTCATTAGGACAGGGGGCAGGTGGGCCCCAGCATTTT CASSLGQGAGGPQHF
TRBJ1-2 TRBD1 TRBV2 TGTGCCAGCAGTGACCCTGGGACAGTTAACTATGGCTACACCTTC CASSDPGTVNYGYTF
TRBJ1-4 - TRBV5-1 TGCGCCAGCAGCTTGCGTGGTTCAGGGGATGAAAAACTGTTTTTT CASSLRGSGDEKLFF
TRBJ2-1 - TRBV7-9 TGTGCCAGCAGCCGGGGAAATGAGCAGTTCTTC CASSRGNEQFF
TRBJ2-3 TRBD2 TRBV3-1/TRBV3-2 TGTGCCAGCAGCCTTCGGACTAGCTTCGCAGATACGCAGTATTTT CASSLRTSFADTQYF